The 28 T cell receptor beta chains below all came from one sample that was sequenced in a study of T cell responses to AZD1222 COVID-19 vaccine. This table comes from immunoSEQ multiplex PCR, and its TCRdb copy is limited to in-frame clones, with some not included. The table lists 150,000 to 160,000 clones, over 85% of them singletons, with approximately 20% in the top ten. Sequences were derived from peripheral blood, sampled on day 0 of AZD1222 vaccination. These receptors all come from an adult in good health.

The chain combines TRBV19 with TRBJ1-4; D might be TRBD1 (5 bases). The CDR3 consists of 13 residues. Germline V gene sequence: CDR1 LNHDA, CDR2 SQIVND (reference sequence). V was shortened by 10 bases and J by 4 bases, with 13 bases between the two germline ends. Here the CDR3 DNA reads TGTGCCACCGGGACGGGGATTAATGAAAAACTGTTTTTT. Its translation is CATGTGINEKLFF.

This clone was seen just once. This CDR3 is CASSSGPGRGYTF. The CDR3 nucleotides are TGTGCCAGCAGCTCCGGCCCCGGGAGGGGCTACACCTTC. The V gene is TRBV6-5, the J gene TRBJ1-2; D remains ambiguous. The CDR3 is 13 residues long. Trimming pared 6 bases from V and 8 bases from J, leaving 16 bases between. Germline lookup yields CDR1 MNHEY and CDR2 SVGAGI.

The sample holds a few counts of this clone. This rearrangement joins TRBV2 to TRBJ2-1, with 13 positions matching TRBD2. Looked up from germline, CDR1 is SNHLY and CDR2 is FYNNEI. The J segment lost 5 bases and the V segment lost 6 bases, leaving 4 bases of the junction unmatched. The length of the CDR3 is 15 residues. CDR3 coding DNA: TGTGCCAGCAGCGGACTAGCGGGAGACCACAATGAGCAGTTCTTC. The encoded protein is CASSGLAGDHNEQFF.

V usage is TRBV9 and J usage is TRBJ1-2, with D maybe TRBD1 (5 bases). The V end lost 0 bases, the J end lost 8 bases, and 17 bases lay between the germline ends. CDR3 size: 15 residues. Germline V gene sequence: CDR1 SGDLS, CDR2 YYNGEE. DNA for the CDR3: TGTGCCAGCAGCGTAGCCACAGGACAAGGCGGGGGCTACACCTTC. Translating it yields CASSVATGQGGGYTF.

The table lists this clone with many counts. The chain uses TRBV4-2 and TRBJ1-1; D not resolved. The germline V gene has CDR1 LGHNA and CDR2 YNFKEQ. CDR3 length equals 15 residues. V dropped 4 bases and J dropped 1 base, with 13 bases sitting between them. The CDR3 is CASSPNPHGNTEAFF. CDR3 DNA sequence: TGTGCCAGCAGCCCGAACCCCCATGGGAACACTGAAGCTTTCTTT.

The chain carries TRBV5-8 and TRBJ1-6, with D possibly TRBD1 on 6 matching bases. Germline V gene sequence: CDR1 SGHTS, CDR2 YDEGEE. The CDR3 runs to 14 residues. The V and J ends lost 4 bases and 8 bases respectively, with 13 bases between them. This CDR3 is CASSIQGFDSPLHF. Here the CDR3 DNA reads TGTGCCAGCAGCATACAGGGTTTTGATTCACCCCTCCACTTT.

This clone was seen a single time. The rearrangement links TRBV10-3 to TRBJ1-6; TRBD1 agrees at 9 bases. In germline, CDR1 is ENHRY, CDR2 SYGVKD. V was clipped by 8 bases and J by 6 bases; unmatched bases: 11. The CDR3 covers 16 residues. CDR3 DNA: TGTGCCATCGGGGCCACAGGGGGCCTGGGTAATTCACCCCTCCACTTT. This codes for CAIGATGGLGNSPLHF.

The chain employs TRBV11-3 and TRBJ2-3; D remains unclear. The V end was cut by 1 base, the J end by 5 bases, with 10 bases between. The CDR3 extends over 14 amino acids. Germline V gene sequence: CDR1 SGHNT, CDR2 YENEEA. Here the CDR3 DNA reads TGTGCCAGCAGCTTAGGGACCCAGCAAGATACGCAGTATTTT. Protein: CASSLGTQQDTQYF.

This sequence joins TRBV27 and TRBJ1-2; 7 bases agree with TRBD1. The germline gives CDR1 MNHEY, CDR2 SMNVEV (reference sequence). CDR3 length: 13 residues. Unmatched junction bases numbered 8, after V lost 5 bases and J lost 8 bases. The CDR3 bases are TGTGCCAGCAGTACCACAGGGGTAAGGGGCTACACCTTC. This encodes CASSTTGVRGYTF.

This clone appeared a few times. The chain recombines TRBV29-1 with TRBJ2-7; 8 positions match TRBD1. Germline lookup yields CDR1 SQVTM and CDR2 ANQGSEA. J lost 7 bases, V lost 2 bases, and 10 bases had no gene match. This CDR3 is 14 amino acids long. The CDR3 DNA is TGCAGCGTTGAAAGGACAGGGCTACGGGGAGAGCAGTACTTC. Protein: CSVERTGLRGEQYF.

The chain employs TRBV5-1 and TRBJ1-5, with D unclear. V gave up 0 bases and J gave up 6 bases, with 10 bases separating them. The CDR3 is 14 residues long. Germline lookup yields CDR1 SGHRS and CDR2 YFSETQ. The chain's CDR3 is CASSLGYAGQPQHF. For the CDR3, the DNA is TGCGCCAGCAGCTTGGGATACGCGGGTCAGCCCCAGCATTTT.

V usage is TRBV9 and J usage is TRBJ1-2, with 9 bases identical to TRBD1. This CDR3 is built from 14 residues. Germline-derived CDR1 and CDR2 are SGDLS and YYNGEE. V shed 7 bases, J shed 3 bases, and the junction held 7 bases outside the gene matches. CDR3: CASGRQGGDYGYTF. The CDR3 region has the DNA TGTGCCAGCGGGCGACAGGGGGGTGACTATGGCTACACCTTC.

CDR3 in amino acids: CASSIVGGIRQPQHF. DNA of the CDR3: TGTGCCAGTAGTATAGTGGGGGGGATTAGACAGCCCCAGCATTTT. This chain links TRBV19 with TRBJ1-5, with D perhaps matching TRBD1 (5 bases). V gave up 1 base and J gave up 7 bases, with 14 bases separating them. The CDR3 is made up of 15 amino acids. CDR1 is LNHDA, CDR2 SQIVND, per germline (reference sequence).

The CDR3 region is CASSMGQLNQPQHF. The DNA of the CDR3 is TGTGCCAGTAGCATGGGACAGTTAAATCAGCCCCAGCATTTT. The chain uses TRBV19 and TRBJ1-5, with 7 bases lining up with TRBD1. Germline trimming cut 6 bases from V and 4 bases from J; bases unmatched to any gene: 6. The CDR3 is made up of 14 amino acids. Per the germline V gene, CDR1 is LNHDA and CDR2 is SQIVND (reference sequence).

V gene TRBV30 combines with J gene TRBJ2-2; 7 nucleotides agree with TRBD1. V was clipped by 3 bases and J by 5 bases; unmatched bases: 6. Germline loops: CDR1 GTSNPN, CDR2 SVGIG (reference sequence). The CDR3 spans 14 residues. The CDR3 here is CAWSRQGGTGELFF. The DNA of the CDR3 is TGTGCCTGGAGCCGACAGGGCGGGACCGGGGAGCTGTTTTTT.

The genes are TRBV6-2 or TRBV6-3 and TRBJ2-7; D might be TRBD1 (6 bases). The CDR3 runs to 12 residues. CDR1 and CDR2 (germline): MNHEY, SVGEGT. The V gene lost 4 bases and the J gene lost 3 bases, with 7 bases spanning the gap. The CDR3 is CASSLDSYEQYF. The CDR3 DNA reads TGTGCCAGCAGTTTGGACAGCTACGAGCAGTACTTC.

This clone was observed once. The gene calls are TRBV21-1 and TRBJ1-5. TRBV21-1 is a listed pseudogene. There are 16 residues in the CDR3. This CDR3 is CASSAQTFPLNQPQHF. The CDR3 DNA reads TGTGCCAGCAGCGCCCAGACTTTCCCCCTCAATCAGCCCCAGCATTTT.

This chain links TRBV4-1 with TRBJ1-6, with D possibly TRBD1 on 5 matching bases. This CDR3 has 18 amino acids. V lost 5 bases, J lost 7 bases, and 24 bases lay in between. Germline-derived CDR1 and CDR2 are MGHRA and YSYEKL. CDR3 DNA sequence: TGCGCCAGCAGCGCCGGACATCCGGTTGGGCTATGGAATTCACCCCTCCACTTT. Translated, it gives CASSAGHPVGLWNSPLHF.

This clone was seen only once. The chain joins TRBV3-1 (or the pseudogene TRBV3-2) to TRBJ1-4; no clear D gene. The CDR3 length is 11 residues. Between the trimmed V and J ends, which lost 2 bases and 7 bases, there was a span of 2 bases. The germline V gene has CDR1 LGHDT and CDR2 YNNKEL (reference sequence). The CDR3 here is CASSQLEKLFF. The DNA of the CDR3 is TGTGCCAGCAGCCAACTTGAAAAACTGTTTTTT.

The CDR3 sequence is CAWSVDQGFPGPQHF. The CDR3 DNA follows: TGTGCCTGGAGTGTAGACCAGGGGTTCCCAGGGCCCCAGCATTTT. V usage is TRBV30 and J usage is TRBJ1-5; tentatively, D is TRBD1 (6 bases). The ends were cut back, 0 bases at V and 9 bases at J, with 18 bases in the middle. The CDR3 extends over 15 amino acids. The germline gives CDR1 GTSNPN, CDR2 SVGIG (reference sequence).

For this clone: The DNA is omitted, as the CDR3 cannot be located on it reliably, and the CDR3 follows TCRdb's listing. This sequence joins TRBV12-3 or TRBV12-4 and TRBJ1-2; the table assigns TRBD1, which was not confirmed against the DNA. The CDR3 spans 11 amino acids, including both terminal residues. CDR3 protein: CATVGQGATNF.

The V and J genes are TRBV24-1 and TRBJ1-2; unclear D gene. Trimming removed 3 bases at V and 7 bases at J, with 8 bases between. Germline V gene lookup returns CDR1 KGHDR and CDR2 SFDVKD. This CDR3 comprises 12 residues. The CDR3 DNA sequence: TGTGCCACCAGTGATCCCAGCGGTGGCTACACCTTC. Translating it yields CATSDPSGGYTF.

This clone was seen only once. The chain links TRBV29-1 to TRBJ2-3; D is possibly TRBD2 (5 bases). Per germline, CDR1 SQVTM and CDR2 ANQGSEA. V was pared by 3 bases and J by 1 base, with 8 bases between. CDR3 length equals 13 residues. In nucleotides, the CDR3 is TGCAGCGTTGAGAGGGTTCGCACAGATACGCAGTATTTT. Its translation is CSVERVRTDTQYF.

V gene TRBV9 combines with J gene TRBJ1-4; D is unclear. Germline assignment: CDR1 SGDLS and CDR2 YYNGEE. The CDR3 totals 14 residues. V lost 8 bases, J lost 2 bases, and 13 bases lay in between. The CDR3 DNA reads as TGTGCCAGTGGAGGGAGTTCGACTAATGAAAAACTGTTTTTT. Amino acids: CASGGSSTNEKLFF.

J is TRBJ1-2 and V is TRBV18, with 8 bases that match TRBD1. The CDR3 runs to 14 residues. J was trimmed by 2 bases and V by 6 bases; bases with no gene match: 5. Germline CDR1 and CDR2: KGHSH and LQKENI. CDR3 nucleotide sequence: TGTGCCAGCTCTCCCGGACAGGGAAACTATGGCTACACCTTC. Translation: CASSPGQGNYGYTF.

The chain has TRBV5-6 and TRBJ1-2, with TRBD1 as a possible D gene (5 bases). The CDR3 is 15 amino acids. Trimming removed 7 bases at V and 1 base at J, with 17 bases between. The germline V gene has CDR1 SGHDT and CDR2 YYEEEE. DNA of the CDR3: TGTGCCAGCGTCCCCAGTGCAGGGCATAACTATGGCTACACCTTC. Residues: CASVPSAGHNYGYTF.

This clone was found a few times. V is TRBV5-1 and J is TRBJ2-2, with D uncertain. Trimming removed 8 bases from V and 8 bases from J, with 10 bases in between. In germline, CDR1 is SGHRS, CDR2 YFSETQ. The CDR3 runs 11 residues. The chain's CDR3 is CARSLSGELFF. Written as DNA, the CDR3 is TGCGCCAGGTCTCTTAGTGGGGAGCTGTTTTTT.

The chain combines TRBV3-1 (or the pseudogene TRBV3-2) with TRBJ2-7, with D maybe TRBD2 (6 bases). The CDR3 sequence is 15 residues long. V was trimmed by 1 base and J by 0 bases, leaving 10 bases between them. Germline loops: CDR1 LGHDT, CDR2 YNNKEL (reference sequence). CDR3 nucleotides: TGTGCCAGCAGCCAAGGAGGGACTCTCTCCTACGAGCAGTACTTC. The encoded protein is CASSQGGTLSYEQYF.